This T cell receptor beta chain was documented in a study of cytomegalovirus exposure and HLA in healthy donors. Study in general: The approximately 130 validation repertoires and the roughly 690 first-cohort repertoires shared a platform, a later analysis reported.

Of note for this clone: Antigen unknown.

The study's findings and limits: Rarity held for most TCR sequences, but there were some public TCRs that occurred in many donors.

From the roughly 110-subject validation cohort, which was separate from the roughly 690-subject first cohort, the donors were drawn. Sequencing was performed with immunoSEQ multiplex PCR; in TCRdb, only in-frame clones are kept and a portion is missing. Of about 130,000 clones in the sample, approximately 80% were seen once. The TCR sequence derives from a man aged 25 to 45 in good health and CMV-seropositive. Sequencing was performed on PBMCs.

CDR3 region: CASSLQASIGITGELFF. CDR3 DNA sequence: TGCGCCAGCAGCCTACAGGCCAGTATAGGGATTACCGGGGAGCTGTTTTTT. This chain uses TRBV4-1 with TRBJ2-2, with a weak D call TRBD1 (5 bases). Germline CDR1 MGHRA, CDR2 YSYEKL. V shed 4 bases and J shed 5 bases, with 20 bases lying between them. The CDR3 runs to 17 residues.